The 13 T cell receptor beta chains below come from one sample, sequenced in a study of T cells after somatic rescue of genetic block. This table comes from immunoSEQ multiplex PCR, and its TCRdb copy is limited to in-frame clones, with some not included. The table records more than 70,000 clones, more than 80% of them present only once. Sequenced: peripheral blood mononuclear cells (PBMCs). The receptor source for this set is a woman aged 18-35 years.

The CDR3 DNA sequence: TGTGCCAGCAGCTTAGGGGCTAGCGGGAGTATCCACGAGCAGTACTTC. This encodes CASSLGASGSIHEQYF. The rearrangement joins TRBV13 to TRBJ2-7; the match to TRBD2 covers 10 bases. This CDR3 comprises 16 residues. J lost 5 bases, V lost 0 bases, and 7 bases had no gene match. Germline V CDR1 and CDR2: PRHDT, FYEKMQ (reference sequence). Based on the CDR3 plus reference TRBV13 and TRBJ2-7, the full variable domain is AAGVIQSPRHLIKEKRETATLKCYPIPRHDTVYWYQQGPGQDPQFLISFYEKMQSDKGSIPDRFSAQQFSDYHSELNMSSLELGDSALYFCASSLGASGSIHEQYFGPGTRLTVT.

The rearrangement uses TRBV5-6 and TRBJ2-3, with TRBD1 matching 7 bases. CDR3 length: 13 residues. Germline CDR1 reads SGHDT; CDR2 reads YYEEEE. Trimming at V came to 4 bases and at J to 3 bases, leaving 2 bases not matched to a gene. The CDR3 here is CASSRQGTDTQYF. CDR3 DNA sequence: TGTGCCAGCAGCCGACAGGGTACAGATACGCAGTATTTT. Full variable domain (outside the CDR3, taken from reference TRBV5-6 and TRBJ2-3): DAGVTQSPTHLIKTRGQQVTLRCSPKSGHDTVSWYQQALGQGPQFIFQYYEEEERQRGNFPDRFSGHQFPNYSSELNVNALLLGDSALYLCASSRQGTDTQYFGPGTRLTVL.

As DNA, the CDR3 is TGTGCCAGCTCAGACAGGGTCGGCATGAACACTGAAGCTTTCTTT. Translation gives CASSDRVGMNTEAFF. The chain links TRBV18 to TRBJ1-1, with TRBD1 matching 7 bases. Germline CDR1 is KGHSH and CDR2 is LQKENI. The CDR3 consists of 15 residues. The V gene end was trimmed by 5 bases and the J gene end by 0 bases; junction bases not matched to a gene: 6. Variable domain in full (rest from reference TRBV18 and TRBJ1-1): NAGVMQNPRHLVRRRGQEARLRCSPMKGHSHVYWYRQLPEEGLKFMVYLQKENIIDESGMPKERFSAEFPKEGPSILRIQQVVRGDSAAYFCASSDRVGMNTEAFFGQGTRLTVV.

This sequence joins TRBV7-9 and TRBJ1-1, with D uncertain. Trimming removed 1 base at V and 1 base at J, with 7 bases between. The CDR3 covers 14 residues. Looked up from germline, CDR1 is SEHNR and CDR2 is FQNEAQ (reference sequence). CDR3 in amino acids: CASSLGHSNTEAFF. In DNA form, the CDR3 reads TGTGCCAGCAGCTTAGGACATTCGAACACTGAAGCTTTCTTT.

The rearrangement links TRBV29-1 to TRBJ2-7, with D perhaps TRBD1 or TRBD2 (6 bases each). The V gene lost 7 bases and the J gene lost 2 bases, with 15 bases spanning the gap. Germline V gene sequence: CDR1 SQVTM, CDR2 ANQGSEA. The CDR3 spans 13 residues. Here the CDR3 reads CSARGGFAYEQYF. CDR3 in DNA: TGCAGCGCCCGAGGGGGGTTCGCCTACGAGCAGTACTTC.

The chain couples TRBV18 to TRBJ1-1, with D unclear. The V and J ends lost 4 bases and 2 bases respectively, with 8 bases between them. This CDR3 has 13 residues. Germline lookup yields CDR1 KGHSH and CDR2 LQKENI. CDR3 bases: TGTGCCAGCTCACTTCAAGCTAACACTGAAGCTTTCTTT. The encoded protein is CASSLQANTEAFF. The full variable domain, its missing parts supplied by reference TRBV18 and TRBJ1-1, is NAGVMQNPRHLVRRRGQEARLRCSPMKGHSHVYWYRQLPEEGLKFMVYLQKENIIDESGMPKERFSAEFPKEGPSILRIQQVVRGDSAAYFCASSLQANTEAFFGQGTRLTVV.

The CDR3 DNA reads as TGTGCCAGCAGCTTCAAAGCGGGAGGCGCAGATACGCAGTATTTT. Its translation is CASSFKAGGADTQYF. The chain carries TRBV5-4 and TRBJ2-3, with TRBD2 matching 9 bases. Germline CDR1 and CDR2: SGHNT and YYREEE (reference sequence). Trimming cost V 2 bases and J 4 bases; bases outside gene matches: 5. The CDR3 spans 15 residues.

The V gene is TRBV19, the J gene TRBJ1-5, with D unresolved. Germline lookup yields CDR1 LNHDA and CDR2 SQIVND (reference sequence). Trimming left V 3 bases short and J 8 bases short, with 14 bases between. The CDR3 is 14 residues long. The CDR3 protein is CASSIYRVGKPQHF. Here the CDR3 DNA reads TGTGCCAGTAGTATTTACCGGGTTGGAAAGCCCCAGCATTTT.

J is TRBJ2-4 and V is TRBV6-5; D not resolved. The CDR3 runs 13 residues. V was cut by 6 bases and J by 6 bases, with 12 bases left in between. CDR1 and CDR2 (germline): MNHEY, SVGAGI. The CDR3 DNA sequence: TGTGCCAGCAGCCAGGCGCTTGGAAACATTCAGTACTTC. This gives the protein CASSQALGNIQYF.

The chain joins TRBV11-2 to TRBJ2-2, with D uncertain. Between the trimmed V and J ends, which lost 2 bases and 3 bases, there was a span of 7 bases. The CDR3 loop spans 14 amino acids. The germline gives CDR1 SGHAT, CDR2 FQNNGV. CDR3 sequence (DNA): TGTGCCAGCAGCTTACGGTGGGACACCGGGGAGCTGTTTTTT. Translation gives CASSLRWDTGELFF.

This sequence joins TRBV5-6 and TRBJ1-4; no clear D gene. The CDR3 is made up of 17 amino acids. V lost 0 bases and J lost 0, with 12 bases in between. Germline CDR1 and CDR2: SGHDT and YYEEEE. Here the CDR3 DNA reads TGTGCCAGCAGCTTGGCGTACAGCTCAGCAACTAATGAAAAACTGTTTTTT. Translation gives CASSLAYSSATNEKLFF.

This sequence joins TRBV5-6 and TRBJ2-3; 8 bases agree with TRBD2. Germline V gene sequence: CDR1 SGHDT, CDR2 YYEEEE. This CDR3 has 16 residues. V lost 0 bases and J lost 0; bases outside the gene matches: 3. CDR3 protein: CASSLGRGRSTDTQYF. CDR3 DNA: TGTGCCAGCAGCTTGGGTCGCGGGAGGAGCACAGATACGCAGTATTTT.

CDR3 loop: CASSLGPSPGRTGELFF. In DNA, the CDR3 is TGCGCCAGCAGCTTGGGGCCGAGCCCGGGTCGCACCGGGGAGCTGTTTTTT. The V call is TRBV5-1, the J call TRBJ2-2; D gene ambiguous. V lost 0 bases and J 4 bases, leaving 16 bases between the germline ends. The CDR3 runs to 17 residues. Looked up from germline, CDR1 is SGHRS and CDR2 is YFSETQ.